These 27 T cell receptor beta chains were all obtained from the same sample, sequenced in a study of T cells in localized non-small cell lung cancer. Some clones are missing from TCRdb's copy, which holds only in-frame ones; the method was immunoSEQ multiplex PCR. The sample has about 24,000 clones, about 90% seen once. Source: peripheral blood, taken before any cancer treatment. These receptors originate from a male donor aged 60 or older with stage I squamous cell lung carcinoma.

The chain combines TRBV7-9 with TRBJ2-4; D may be TRBD1 (6 bases). V was cut by 1 base and J by 0 bases, with 13 bases left in between. This CDR3 has 17 amino acids. CDR1 and CDR2 from the germline V gene are SEHNR and FQNEAQ (reference sequence). The CDR3 loop reads CASSLVGGGQAKNIQYF. The CDR3, as DNA: TGTGCCAGCAGCTTAGTAGGGGGTGGTCAAGCCAAAAACATTCAGTACTTC.

The chain employs TRBV13 and TRBJ1-1, with D unclear. Looked up from germline, CDR1 is PRHDT and CDR2 is FYEKMQ (reference sequence). The V and J ends lost 0 bases and 1 base respectively, with 9 bases between them. The CDR3 sequence is 15 residues long. The CDR3 sequence: CASSLGTSWNTEAFF. CDR3 nucleotides: TGTGCCAGCAGCTTAGGGACATCATGGAACACTGAAGCTTTCTTT.

The chain is built from TRBV11-3 and TRBJ2-3, with D possibly matching TRBD2 (6 bases). Germline lookup yields CDR1 SGHNT and CDR2 YENEEA. The CDR3 is 16 residues long. V was shortened by 2 bases and J by 4 bases, with 16 bases between the two germline ends. CDR3 residues: CASSLSGVPGADTQYF. The CDR3 bases are TGTGCCAGCAGCTTATCCGGCGTCCCGGGGGCAGATACGCAGTATTTT.

This chain uses TRBV27 with TRBJ2-7; D ambiguous. The germline CDR1 and CDR2 sequences are MNHEY and SMNVEV (reference sequence). V lost 3 bases to trimming and J lost 0 bases, with 12 bases between them. This CDR3 has 15 residues. This CDR3 reads CASSFKEISSYEQYF. The CDR3, as DNA: TGTGCCAGCAGTTTTAAGGAGATAAGCTCCTACGAGCAGTACTTC.

This chain connects TRBV23-1 to TRBJ2-2; D may be TRBD2 (5 bases). TRBV23-1 qualifies as an ORF whose function is uncertain. The CDR3 has 16 residues. V lost 8 bases and J 2 bases, leaving 18 bases between the germline ends. This chain's CDR3 is CASDNSPGVNTGELFF. The CDR3 nucleotides are TGCGCCAGCGATAACTCACCCGGGGTTAACACCGGGGAGCTGTTTTTT.

The V call is TRBV6-5, the J call TRBJ1-1, with D unclear. The germline V gene encodes CDR1 MNHEY and CDR2 SVGAGI. This CDR3 spans 14 amino acids. Trimming took off 6 bases at V and 6 bases at J, with 17 bases between the two ends. The CDR3 DNA reads as TGTGCCAGCAGCCCTGGACGCACGGCGGCTGAAGCTTTCTTT. This translates into CASSPGRTAAEAFF.

V gene TRBV11-2 combines with J gene TRBJ2-7, with D hard to call. The V end lost 4 bases, the J end lost 9 bases, and 10 bases lay between the germline ends. In germline, CDR1 is SGHAT, CDR2 FQNNGV. The CDR3 runs to 11 residues. CDR3 sequence (DNA): TGTGCCAGCAGCTCTGCCCCTAGGCAGTACTTC. Protein product: CASSSAPRQYF.

The chain couples TRBV6-6 to TRBJ1-1; D uncertain. The CDR3 sequence is 13 residues long. The ends were cut back, 2 bases at V and 5 bases at J, with 9 bases in the middle. The germline CDR1 and CDR2 sequences are MNHNY and SVGAGI (reference sequence). In nucleotides, the CDR3 is TGTGCCAGCAGTTACGGGCTGGGAACTGAAGCTTTCTTT. This encodes CASSYGLGTEAFF.

The gene calls are TRBV10-2 and TRBJ1-2, with D maybe TRBD1 (5 bases). V was shortened by 3 bases and J by 4 bases, with 9 bases between the two germline ends. CDR1 and CDR2 (germline): WSHSY, SAAADI. There are 13 residues in the CDR3. CDR3 in DNA: TGCGCCAGCAGTGAAGGGGATCGCTATGGCTACACCTTC. Translation gives CASSEGDRYGYTF.

The chain couples TRBV11-3 to TRBJ2-1, with TRBD2 matching 13 bases. The CDR3 runs 15 residues. Per germline, CDR1 SGHNT and CDR2 YENEEA. Trimming at V came to 4 bases and at J to 7 bases, leaving 4 bases not matched to a gene. The CDR3 sequence: CASSYTSGRANEQFF. Here the CDR3 DNA reads TGTGCCAGCAGCTATACTAGCGGGAGGGCAAATGAGCAGTTCTTC.

The V call is TRBV5-4, the J call TRBJ2-2; either TRBD1 or TRBD2 may fit D (5 bases each). Germline V CDR1 and CDR2: SGHNT, YYREEE (reference sequence). V lost 3 bases and J 1 base, leaving 16 bases between the germline ends. CDR3 length: 17 amino acids. The DNA of the CDR3 is TGTGCCAGCAGCTCAAACGCCGGGACGGAGAACACCGGGGAGCTGTTTTTT. Translated, it gives CASSSNAGTENTGELFF.

The chain couples TRBV15 to TRBJ1-6; TRBD1 matches at 7 bases. With 5 bases clipped from V and 7 bases from J, the junction kept 8 bases outside the gene matches. This CDR3 has 15 amino acids. Looked up from germline, CDR1 is LNHNV and CDR2 is YYDKDF (reference sequence). CDR3 region: CATSLGGAGNSPLHF. For the CDR3, the DNA is TGTGCCACCAGCCTAGGGGGCGCGGGGAATTCACCCCTCCACTTT.

The genes are TRBV7-6 and TRBJ2-4; D ambiguous. Per germline, CDR1 SGHVS and CDR2 FNYEAQ. This CDR3 is 14 amino acids long. Deletions cut 5 bases from V and 5 bases from J, with 13 bases between. The CDR3 nucleotides are TGTGCCAGCAGCACCGACCCGGGCCAAAACATTCAGTACTTC. It specifies CASSTDPGQNIQYF.

This chain connects TRBV7-9 to TRBJ2-5, with D possibly being TRBD1 or TRBD2 (5 bases each). The CDR3 is made up of 14 amino acids. The germline gives CDR1 SEHNR, CDR2 FQNEAQ (reference sequence). The ends were cut back, 5 bases at V and 5 bases at J, with 15 bases in the middle. CDR3 loop: CASSPRERWETQYF. CDR3 nucleotide sequence: TGTGCCAGCAGCCCCAGGGAGAGGTGGGAGACCCAGTACTTC.

The gene calls are TRBV5-1 and TRBJ2-3; maybe TRBD2 (5 bases). Trimming cost V 1 base and J 4 bases, with 7 bases left between them. The V gene's germline CDR1 is SGHRS and CDR2 YFSETQ. This CDR3 spans 13 amino acids. CDR3 in DNA: TGCGCCAGCAGCTTGCTTAGCGCAGATACGCAGTATTTT. Its protein product is CASSLLSADTQYF.

This chain connects TRBV14 to TRBJ1-1; D is possibly TRBD1 (5 bases). The germline CDR1 and CDR2 sequences are SGHDN and FVKESK. Deletions cut 2 bases from V and 5 bases from J, with 15 bases between. CDR3 length: 15 residues. CDR3 sequence: CASSQYGVGGTEAFF. CDR3 DNA sequence: TGTGCCAGCAGCCAATACGGGGTCGGGGGAACTGAAGCTTTCTTT.

This clone came up a few times. J is TRBJ2-1 and V is TRBV7-9; 12 bases line up with TRBD2. Trimming at V came to 5 bases and at J to 4 bases, leaving 9 bases not matched to a gene. Germline values: CDR1 SEHNR, CDR2 FQNEAQ (reference sequence). The CDR3 contains 17 residues. DNA of the CDR3: TGTGCCAGCAGCCCCCAGTTACTAGCGGGAGGATACAATGAGCAGTTCTTC. Translation gives CASSPQLLAGGYNEQFF.

The chain uses TRBV6-1 and TRBJ2-5; perhaps D is TRBD1 or TRBD2 (5 bases each). Looked up from germline, CDR1 is MNHNS and CDR2 is SASEGT. Trimming pared 8 bases from V and 4 bases from J, leaving 17 bases between. The CDR3 contains 14 residues. CDR3 loop: CASLFTGPPETQYF. In DNA, the CDR3 is TGTGCCAGCCTCTTTACGGGGCCCCCAGAGACCCAGTACTTC.

V usage is TRBV9 and J usage is TRBJ1-6, with D tentatively TRBD1 (5 bases). The CDR3 covers 14 residues. With 2 bases removed from V and 14 bases from J, the gap between germline ends came to 17 bases. Looked up from germline, CDR1 is SGDLS and CDR2 is YYNGEE. CDR3 nucleotides: TGTGCCAGCAGCGTTGGCAGTGGGACGGTGGCCCTCCACTTT. It is translated as CASSVGSGTVALHF.

This clone was picked up a small number of times. The rearrangement joins TRBV7-2 to TRBJ2-5; D uncertain. V lost 3 bases, J lost 5 bases, and 13 bases lay in between. Germline V gives CDR1 SGHTA, CDR2 FQGNSA. CDR3 length equals 14 residues. The CDR3 reads CASSFGGAGETQYF. The DNA of the CDR3 is TGTGCCAGCAGCTTCGGCGGAGCTGGGGAGACCCAGTACTTC.

CDR3 nucleotide sequence: TGTGCCAGCAGCTTAGAGCCCAGGGCCCTTACGGCTGAGCAGTTCTTC. Amino acids: CASSLEPRALTAEQFF. The chain employs TRBV13 and TRBJ2-1, with D tentatively TRBD1 (5 bases). The CDR3 covers 16 residues. CDR1 and CDR2 (germline): PRHDT, FYEKMQ (reference sequence). With 1 base removed from V and 9 bases from J, the gap between germline ends came to 19 bases.

This chain links TRBV5-4 with TRBJ2-3; D not resolved. V was pared by 4 bases and J by 0 bases, with 9 bases between. This CDR3 has 14 residues. CDR1 is SGHNT and CDR2 is YYREEE in the germline V gene (reference sequence). CDR3 amino acids: CASSPDASTDTQYF. The DNA for the CDR3 is TGTGCCAGCAGCCCAGACGCTAGCACAGATACGCAGTATTTT.

The chain carries TRBV6-4 and TRBJ2-1, with 10 bases aligning to TRBD1. The CDR3 loop spans 15 amino acids. V dropped 3 bases and J dropped 7; count of bases not matched to a gene: 6. The germline gives CDR1 MRHNA, CDR2 SNTAGT. CDR3 in DNA: TGTGCCAGCAGTGAGGGGACAGGGGATATGAATGAGCAGTTCTTC. Protein: CASSEGTGDMNEQFF.

This sequence joins TRBV7-6 and TRBJ1-5; a possible D gene is TRBD1 (5 bases). The germline gives CDR1 SGHVS, CDR2 FNYEAQ. Trimming shortened V by 5 bases and J by 11 bases, and 22 bases separated the two germline ends. CDR3 length equals 15 residues. CDR3 residues: CASSPRGGLALAQHF. The DNA of the CDR3 is TGTGCCAGCAGCCCTAGGGGCGGTTTAGCCCTCGCCCAGCATTTT.

This clone is deemed medium-sized. This rearrangement joins TRBV6-5 to TRBJ1-5; no definite D call. CDR1 MNHEY and CDR2 SVGAGI come from the germline V gene. V lost 5 bases, J lost 2 bases, and 10 bases lay in between. The CDR3 spans 14 residues. In nucleotides, the CDR3 is TGTGCCAGCAGTGAATGGAGCGGCAATCAGCCCCAGCATTTT. Amino acid sequence: CASSEWSGNQPQHF.

This clone came up once. The chain is built from TRBV5-5 and TRBJ2-7, with a tentative D call TRBD1 (6 bases). CDR1 and CDR2 from the germline V gene are SGHKS and YYEKEE (reference sequence). Trimming left V 4 bases short and J 7 bases short, with 21 bases between. This CDR3 has 15 amino acids. The CDR3 sequence is CASSHTQGPLGEQYF. As DNA, the CDR3 is TGTGCCAGCAGCCACACACAGGGCCCTCTAGGAGAGCAGTACTTC.

The chain recombines TRBV11-3 with TRBJ2-7; D remains unclear. Trimming stripped 4 bases from V and 2 bases from J, with 9 bases between. Germline lookup yields CDR1 SGHNT and CDR2 YENEEA. The CDR3 consists of 13 residues. CDR3 in amino acids: CASSSFKAYEQYF. The DNA of the CDR3 is TGTGCCAGCAGCTCATTTAAGGCCTACGAGCAGTACTTC.